This T cell receptor beta chain comes out of a study of response to subunit inactivated influenza vaccine. A word on this clonotype: The antigen is unknown.

The V end was cut by 0 bases, the J end by 10 bases, with 10 bases between. CDR1 and CDR2 from the germline V gene are SGHVS and FQNEAQ. The CDR3 covers 12 residues. Study-wide findings and caveats: After each seasonal influenza vaccination, few new T cells are recruited, the authors suggested.

From the RT-PCR reads, TCRdb called clonotypes with MiXCR, one entry per CDR3 protein. Counted here are some 480,000 distinct CDR3 sequences, approximately 11% occurring once; the ten biggest clones make up approximately 12%. The sample was PBMCs from blood, taken more than 35 days after vaccination. This chain links TRBV7-8 with TRBJ2-7; D unresolved. This receptor was obtained from a man aged 50 or older who received an inactivated influenza vaccine. The CDR3 DNA sequence: TGTGCCAGCAGCTTAGCTAGCCAGGAACAGTACTTC. It codes for CASSLASQEQYF.